This TCR beta chain is from a study of T cell repertoires in ileal Crohn's disease. Overall study context: Thiopurines (about twelve) or anti-TNF agents (around 17) were given postoperatively to about half. From the surgical specimen's inflamed ileum, biopsies were taken as M0.

Regarding time point: inflamed ileum from the surgical specimen. Only in-frame clones appear in the TCRdb table, and some are missing; sequencing was by immunoSEQ multiplex PCR. The sample contains around 5,200 clones, roughly 87% of which appear only once. As regards this clone: Antigen: not known.

Study observations and caveats: Endoscopic recurrence occurred in every patient whose clonality exceeded 26.8%.

CDR3 size: 13 residues. CDR1 is GTSNPN, CDR2 SVGIG, per germline (reference sequence). V was pared by 4 bases and J by 2 bases, with 11 bases between. The origin of this receptor is an adult with Crohn's disease. The chain carries TRBV30 and TRBJ1-2; D gene uncertain. Sequencing input: ileal tissue. The CDR3 loop is CAWTEQPNYGYTF. Written as DNA, the CDR3 is TGTGCCTGGACAGAACAACCGAACTATGGCTACACCTTC.